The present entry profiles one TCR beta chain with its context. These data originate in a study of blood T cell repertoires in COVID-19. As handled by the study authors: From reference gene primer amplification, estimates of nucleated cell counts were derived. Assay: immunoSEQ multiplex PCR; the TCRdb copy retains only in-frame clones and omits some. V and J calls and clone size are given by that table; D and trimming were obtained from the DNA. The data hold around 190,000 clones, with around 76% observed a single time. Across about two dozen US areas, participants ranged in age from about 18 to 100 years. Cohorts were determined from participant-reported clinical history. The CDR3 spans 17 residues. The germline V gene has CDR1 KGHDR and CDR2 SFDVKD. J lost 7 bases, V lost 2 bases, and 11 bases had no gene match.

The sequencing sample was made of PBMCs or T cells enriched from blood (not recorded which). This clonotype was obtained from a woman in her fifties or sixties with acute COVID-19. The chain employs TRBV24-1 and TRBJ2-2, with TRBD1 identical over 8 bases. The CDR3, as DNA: TGTGCCACCAGTGATTCCCTCGGACAGGGCATGGGCGGGGAGCTGTTTTTT. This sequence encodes CATSDSLGQGMGGELFF.